The 7 T cell receptor beta chains below come from one sample, sequenced in a study of blood T cell repertoires in COVID-19. Sequencing was performed with immunoSEQ multiplex PCR; in TCRdb, only in-frame clones are kept and a portion is missing. The table lists about 140,000 clones, over 75% of them singletons. Material: peripheral blood. The receptors stem from a human donor in a cohort sampled during active COVID-19.

In its sample, this clone was seen once. The V gene is TRBV10-3, the J gene TRBJ2-5; D call uncertain. In germline, CDR1 is ENHRY, CDR2 SYGVKD. With 3 bases removed from V and 1 base from J, the gap between germline ends came to 9 bases. This CDR3 comprises 14 residues. Here the CDR3 reads CAISDYGLQETQYF. CDR3 nucleotides: TGTGCCATCAGTGATTACGGTCTCCAAGAGACCCAGTACTTC.

The V and J genes are TRBV14 and TRBJ2-1, with 9 bases identical to TRBD2. This CDR3 is built from 19 residues. Germline CDR1 and CDR2: SGHDN and FVKESK. Trimming took 1 base from V and 1 from J; bases not matched to a gene: 11. The CDR3 spells CASSQGGSGSLRSYNEQFF. Here the CDR3 DNA reads TGTGCCAGCAGCCAAGGGGGTAGCGGGAGTTTGAGGTCCTACAATGAGCAGTTCTTC.

The rearrangement uses TRBV18 and TRBJ2-7, with TRBD2 as a possible D gene (6 bases). This CDR3 has 13 amino acids. V was clipped by 3 bases and J by 6 bases, with 12 bases between them. From germline, CDR1 is KGHSH and CDR2 LQKENI. The CDR3 sequence: CASSPAGMSEQYF. The DNA of the CDR3 is TGTGCCAGCTCACCTGCGGGAATGAGCGAGCAGTACTTC. The full variable domain, rest sourced from reference TRBV18 and TRBJ2-7, is NAGVMQNPRHLVRRRGQEARLRCSPMKGHSHVYWYRQLPEEGLKFMVYLQKENIIDESGMPKERFSAEFPKEGPSILRIQQVVRGDSAAYFCASSPAGMSEQYFGPGTRLTVT.

V is TRBV12-3 or TRBV12-4 and J is TRBJ1-2, with D perhaps TRBD1 (5 bases). The V end was cut by 2 bases, the J end by 5 bases, with 9 bases between. This CDR3 has 13 amino acids. For the CDR3, the DNA is TGTGCCAGCAGTTTAAGACAGAATTATGGCTACACCTTC. Protein: CASSLRQNYGYTF.

The CDR3 reads CASSRPTGVDTQYF. DNA of the CDR3: TGTGCCAGCAGCCGCCCCACAGGGGTAGATACGCAGTATTTT. The chain carries TRBV11-1 and TRBJ2-3, with 7 nucleotides matching TRBD1. Germline-derived CDR1 and CDR2 are SGHAT and FQDESV (reference sequence). Trimming at V came to 5 bases and at J to 5 bases, leaving 7 bases not matched to a gene. There are 14 residues in the CDR3. Complete variable domain (other parts from reference TRBV11-1 and TRBJ2-3): EAEVAQSPRYKITEKSQAVAFWCDPISGHATLYWYRQILGQGPELLVQFQDESVVDDSQLPKDRFSAERLKGVDSTLKIQPAELGDSAMYLCASSRPTGVDTQYFGPGTRLTVL.

The chain carries TRBV30 and TRBJ1-3; 8 bases map to TRBD1. Trimming at V came to 2 bases and at J to 9 bases, leaving 6 bases not matched to a gene. This CDR3 is built from 13 residues. Per the germline V gene, CDR1 is GTSNPN and CDR2 is SVGIG (reference sequence). The CDR3 DNA is TGTGCCTGGAGTATGGACAGGGACTTCACCATATATTTT. Its translation is CAWSMDRDFTIYF.

The chain has TRBV2 and TRBJ2-5, with a tentative D call TRBD1 (7 bases). V was pared by 2 bases and J by 5 bases, with 9 bases between. Germline V gene sequence: CDR1 SNHLY, CDR2 FYNNEI. The CDR3 has 13 residues. The CDR3 nucleotides read TGTGCCAGCAGTGAACAGGGGGGTGAGACCCAGTACTTC. Residues: CASSEQGGETQYF.